A single sample is the source of the 11 T cell receptor beta chains below, sequenced in a study of T cell changes during pregnancy in multiple sclerosis (dated 2019 in TCRdb). The library was built by means of the immunoSEQ multiplex PCR assay. Entries here come from immuneACCESS through TCRdb and include only in-frame sequences with V and J called. Some clones fail to appear in such tables; in the studies checked, an unresolved V gene covers under half of the shortfall, and the cause of the remainder is unknown. For this sample there are approximately 70,000 clones; approximately 94% appear just once. 1.2% of the sample belongs to the ten largest clones. The input for sequencing was peripheral blood, taken in the third trimester of pregnancy. These receptors all come from a female donor with multiple sclerosis, enrolled in a pregnancy study.

V and J are TRBV6-4 and TRBJ2-1; 7 bases match TRBD2. After removal of 3 bases from V and 9 bases from J, the junction contained 5 bases not matched to a gene. This CDR3 region has 13 residues. Germline CDR1 MRHNA, CDR2 SNTAGT. DNA of the CDR3: TGTGCCAGCAGTGAGGGCGGGAGAACTGAGCAGTTCTTC. This encodes CASSEGGRTEQFF.

The rearrangement joins TRBV10-1 to TRBJ2-7; maybe TRBD2 (6 bases). The germline V gene has CDR1 WNHNN and CDR2 SYGVQD (reference sequence). The V end was cut by 5 bases, the J end by 7 bases, with 15 bases between. CDR3 size: 13 residues. DNA for the CDR3: TGCGCCAGCAGTCCGTCCCGGGAGTGGGAGCAGTACTTC. This gives the protein CASSPSREWEQYF.

The chain joins TRBV7-9 to TRBJ2-3, with D possibly being TRBD1 (5 bases). The CDR3 has 12 amino acids. The germline V gene has CDR1 SEHNR and CDR2 FQNEAQ (reference sequence). Trimming left V 6 bases short and J 6 bases short, with 10 bases between. The CDR3 nucleotides read TGTGCCAGCAGTTCACAGGTGGATACGCAGTATTTT. It yields the protein CASSSQVDTQYF.

The chain is built from TRBV5-1 and TRBJ2-1; D call uncertain. In germline, CDR1 is SGHRS, CDR2 YFSETQ. V lost 1 base to trimming and J lost 8 bases, with 13 bases between them. The CDR3 is 14 amino acids. The CDR3: CASSLSANSDEQFF. The CDR3 DNA follows: TGCGCCAGCAGCTTGTCTGCTAACTCGGATGAGCAGTTCTTC.

This clone was counted once. This chain uses TRBV18 with TRBJ2-7, with 7 bases identical to TRBD2. From germline, CDR1 is KGHSH and CDR2 LQKENI. This CDR3 contains 16 residues. The V segment lost 3 bases and the J segment 6 bases; nucleotides outside the gene matches: 14. The CDR3 is CASSPSGGSSSSEQYF. CDR3 sequence (DNA): TGTGCCAGCTCACCTAGCGGCGGGAGTAGTTCGAGCGAGCAGTACTTC.

The rearrangement uses TRBV10-3 and TRBJ2-2; 11 nucleotides line up with TRBD2. The CDR3 sequence is 16 residues long. V shed 6 bases and J 8 bases; nucleotides not matched to a gene: 11. From germline, CDR1 is ENHRY and CDR2 SYGVKD. The CDR3 protein is CAISPSLAGVRGELFF. CDR3 coding DNA: TGTGCCATCAGCCCTTCACTAGCGGGAGTAAGAGGGGAGCTGTTTTTT.

This clone was seen only once. The rearrangement links TRBV10-3 to TRBJ1-5; D gene unclear. Between the trimmed V and J ends, which lost 0 bases and 4 bases, there was a span of 4 bases. CDR1 is ENHRY, CDR2 SYGVKD, per germline. The CDR3 covers 13 residues. The chain's CDR3 is CAISESRNQPQHF. The CDR3 DNA is TGTGCCATCAGTGAGTCTAGAAATCAGCCCCAGCATTTT.

The V call is TRBV7-9, the J call TRBJ2-7, with 8 bases identical to TRBD1. The V gene's germline CDR1 is SEHNR and CDR2 FQNEAQ (reference sequence). The junction had 6 bases not matched to a gene; V was cut back by 8 bases and J by 6 bases. CDR3 length: 12 amino acids. Here the CDR3 reads CASGQGAGEQYF. The CDR3 nucleotides are TGTGCCAGCGGGCAGGGGGCCGGCGAGCAGTACTTC.

V gene TRBV4-1 combines with J gene TRBJ2-7; 9 bases match TRBD2. The CDR3 has 14 residues. With 3 bases clipped from V and 3 bases from J, the junction kept 3 bases outside the gene matches. Germline loops: CDR1 MGHRA, CDR2 YSYEKL. The CDR3 here is CASSHMTSGYEQYF. CDR3 nucleotides: TGCGCCAGCAGCCACATGACTAGCGGCTACGAGCAGTACTTC.

The chain employs TRBV4-3 and TRBJ2-5, with TRBD2 matching 7 bases. V was clipped by 1 base and J by 5 bases; unmatched bases: 10. The germline V gene has CDR1 LGHNA and CDR2 YSLEER. The CDR3 extends over 16 amino acids. CDR3 in amino acids: CASSQASGGSDETQYF. CDR3 coding DNA: TGCGCCAGCAGCCAAGCCTCCGGGGGGAGTGATGAGACCCAGTACTTC.

V is TRBV4-1 and J is TRBJ2-7; weak D call: TRBD1 (6 bases). Per the germline V gene, CDR1 is MGHRA and CDR2 is YSYEKL. The CDR3 extends over 13 amino acids. V lost 5 bases, J lost 7 bases, and 15 bases lay in between. CDR3 bases: TGCGCCAGCAGCGCTCACAGGGCTGAGGAGCAGTACTTC. Protein product: CASSAHRAEEQYF.